The 14 T cell receptor beta chains below all came from one sample that was sequenced in a study of T cell responses to AZD1222 COVID-19 vaccine. TCRdb's copy holds only in-frame clones and misses some; the assay was immunoSEQ multiplex PCR. The data hold 150,000 to 200,000 clones, with 70% to 90% observed a single time. The sequencing here drew on peripheral blood, taken 28 days after the second AZD1222 dose. The receptors originated from an adult who received the AZD1222 COVID-19 vaccine.

This chain joins TRBV5-1 and TRBJ2-6; D call uncertain. CDR3 length equals 16 residues. CDR1 and CDR2 (germline): SGHRS, YFSETQ. Trimming took 0 bases from V and 0 from J, leaving 7 bases between them. CDR3: CASSLVGSSGANVLTF. DNA of the CDR3: TGCGCCAGCAGCTTGGTAGGGTCCTCTGGGGCCAACGTCCTGACTTTC.

The chain uses TRBV19 and TRBJ2-2; D not resolved. Trimming shortened V by 4 bases and J by 2 bases, and 5 bases separated the two germline ends. The V gene's germline CDR1 is LNHDA and CDR2 SQIVND (reference sequence). The CDR3 is made up of 13 amino acids. The CDR3 protein is CASSRRNTGELFF. The CDR3 DNA follows: TGTGCCAGTAGTAGGCGTAACACCGGGGAGCTGTTTTTT. Based on the CDR3 plus reference TRBV19 and TRBJ2-2, the full variable domain is DGGITQSPKYLFRKEGQNVTLSCEQNLNHDAMYWYRQDPGQGLRLIYYSQIVNDFQKGDIAEGYSVSREKKESFPLTVTSAQKNPTAFYLCASSRRNTGELFFGEGSRLTVL.

The rearrangement uses TRBV25-1 and TRBJ1-2, with D possibly TRBD1 on 5 matching bases. With 1 base removed from V and 11 bases from J, the gap between germline ends came to 14 bases. The germline gives CDR1 MGHDK, CDR2 SYGVNS. The CDR3 extends over 13 amino acids. CDR3 sequence: CASSESWQGGYTF. Written as DNA, the CDR3 is TGTGCCAGCAGTGAATCATGGCAGGGTGGTTACACCTTC.

This clone was seen more than once but under ten times. The rearrangement joins TRBV4-2 to TRBJ1-2, with D possibly TRBD1 on 5 matching bases. The CDR3 covers 16 residues. Germline lookup yields CDR1 LGHNA and CDR2 YNFKEQ. The V gene lost 0 bases and the J gene lost 3 bases, with 14 bases spanning the gap. In DNA form, the CDR3 reads TGTGCCAGCAGCCAAGATATTAGGGGTGGGTACTATGGCTACACCTTC. It is translated as CASSQDIRGGYYGYTF.

The V gene is TRBV27, the J gene TRBJ2-3; the match to TRBD2 covers 10 bases. Looked up from germline, CDR1 is MNHEY and CDR2 is SMNVEV (reference sequence). CDR3 size: 16 residues. With V trimmed by 6 bases and J by 2 bases, 8 bases remained unmatched. The CDR3 region is CASSSRAGGPTDTQYF. For the CDR3, the DNA is TGTGCCAGCAGCTCCCGAGCGGGAGGGCCCACAGATACGCAGTATTTT.

The V call is TRBV11-3, the J call TRBJ2-2; D remains unclear. In germline, CDR1 is SGHNT, CDR2 YENEEA. The CDR3 has 13 amino acids. Trimming shortened V by 8 bases and J by 4 bases, and 11 bases separated the two germline ends. The CDR3 region is CASLRRSTGELFF. The CDR3 nucleotides read TGTGCCAGCCTCAGGCGGTCCACCGGGGAGCTGTTTTTT.

This clone was detected once. V is TRBV27 and J is TRBJ1-5, with 7 bases fitting TRBD1. This CDR3 has 14 residues. Trimming took 0 bases from V and 12 from J; bases not matched to a gene: 8. Per germline, CDR1 MNHEY and CDR2 SMNVEV (reference sequence). The CDR3 coding sequence is TGTGCCAGCAGTTTATCAGGGACAGCCCGTAACCAGCATTTT. Protein sequence: CASSLSGTARNQHF.

This rearrangement joins TRBV9 to TRBJ2-7; tentative D call: TRBD2 (6 bases). Per the germline V gene, CDR1 is SGDLS and CDR2 is YYNGEE. This CDR3 comprises 14 residues. Trimming stripped 1 base from V and 3 bases from J, with 11 bases between. CDR3: CASSVIADHYEQYF. The CDR3, as DNA: TGTGCCAGCAGCGTAATAGCGGACCACTACGAGCAGTACTTC. The variable domain in full, completed from reference TRBV9 and TRBJ2-7, reads DSGVTQTPKHLITATGQRVTLRCSPRSGDLSVYWYQQSLDQGLQFLIQYYNGEERAKGNILERFSAQQFPDLHSELNLSSLELGDSALYFCASSVIADHYEQYFGPGTRLTVT.

The chain couples TRBV2 to TRBJ2-7, with 9 bases identical to TRBD1. This CDR3 region has 13 residues. V gave up 6 bases and J gave up 4 bases; unmatched junction bases: 4. CDR1 and CDR2 from the germline V gene are SNHLY and FYNNEI. DNA of the CDR3: TGTGCCAGCAGAGGGGACAGGGATTACGAGCAGTACTTC. Protein product: CASRGDRDYEQYF.

The chain joins TRBV18 to TRBJ1-2; the D is unclear. There are 13 residues in the CDR3. Trimming stripped 4 bases from V and 2 bases from J, with 8 bases between. Germline loops: CDR1 KGHSH, CDR2 LQKENI. CDR3 nucleotide sequence: TGTGCCAGCTCACAGGATAAGAACTATGGCTACACCTTC. It encodes CASSQDKNYGYTF.

This clone was seen a single time. Other DNA sequences from this sample encode an identical CDR3 as well. J is TRBJ2-3 and V is TRBV28; D is uncertain. The CDR3 spans 12 residues. In germline, CDR1 is MDHEN, CDR2 SYDVKM. The V end lost 6 bases, the J end lost 5 bases, and 9 bases lay between the germline ends. CDR3 in amino acids: CASSPPGDTQYF. The CDR3 DNA reads as TGTGCCAGCAGCCCTCCAGGAGATACGCAGTATTTT.

This sequence joins TRBV6-1 and TRBJ2-1, with D possibly TRBD1 on 6 matching bases. The CDR3 contains 13 residues. The V end lost 8 bases, the J end lost 7 bases, and 15 bases lay between the germline ends. Germline CDR1 reads MNHNS; CDR2 reads SASEGT. CDR3 loop: CASGDRLGNEQFF. The CDR3 nucleotides read TGTGCCAGCGGAGACAGGCTGGGGAATGAGCAGTTCTTC.

The V gene is TRBV12-3 or TRBV12-4, the J gene TRBJ2-7, with a weak D call TRBD2 (5 bases). Trimming took 6 bases from V and 3 from J, leaving 9 bases between them. This CDR3 has 12 amino acids. CDR3 sequence reads: CASRAGNYEQYF. The CDR3 DNA reads as TGTGCCAGCAGGGCCGGGAACTACGAGCAGTACTTC.

The rearrangement joins TRBV5-6 to TRBJ2-7; the D gene is possibly TRBD2 (5 bases). Trimming cost V 0 bases and J 2 bases, with 9 bases left between them. The CDR3 contains 14 residues. Germline loops: CDR1 SGHDT, CDR2 YYEEEE. The CDR3 reads CASSLAAGAYEQYF. The CDR3 nucleotides are TGTGCCAGCAGCTTGGCCGCGGGTGCCTACGAGCAGTACTTC.